Reported below is one TCR beta chain. This entry belongs to a study of T-cell memory formation after mild COVID-19. Deletions cut 1 base from V and 1 base from J, with 7 bases between. The CDR3 extends over 14 amino acids. In germline, CDR1 is SGDLS, CDR2 YYNGEE. TCRdb reprocessed the 5' RACE reads with MiXCR, giving one entry per CDR3 protein. Of roughly 250,000 distinct CDR3 sequences in the sample, about 16% were seen once. Sequencing used PBMCs or a T cell subset sorted from them (not recorded which). The TCR originated in a man aged 18 to 30 who had mild COVID-19 (a few samples of this study predate the infection). Cell type and time point are not known. The chain employs TRBV9 and TRBJ2-3; D might be TRBD2 (6 bases). The CDR3 is CASSVLAGTDTQYF. For the CDR3, the DNA is TGTGCCAGCAGCGTATTAGCGGGCACAGATACGCAGTATTTT.